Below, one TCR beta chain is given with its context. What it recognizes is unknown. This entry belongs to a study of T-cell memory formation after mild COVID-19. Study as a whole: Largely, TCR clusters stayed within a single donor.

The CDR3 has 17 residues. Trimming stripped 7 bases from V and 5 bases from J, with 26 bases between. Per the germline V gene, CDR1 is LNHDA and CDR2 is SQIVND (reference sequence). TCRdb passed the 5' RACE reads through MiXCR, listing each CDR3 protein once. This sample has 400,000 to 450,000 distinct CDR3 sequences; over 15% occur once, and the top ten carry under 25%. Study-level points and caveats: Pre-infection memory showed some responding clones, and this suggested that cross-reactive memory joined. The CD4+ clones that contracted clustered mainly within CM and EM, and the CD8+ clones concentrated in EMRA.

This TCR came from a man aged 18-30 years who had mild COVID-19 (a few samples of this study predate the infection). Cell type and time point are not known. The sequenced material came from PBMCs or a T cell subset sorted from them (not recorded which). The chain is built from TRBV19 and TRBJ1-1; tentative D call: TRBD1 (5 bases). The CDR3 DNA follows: TGTGCCAGTACCCTAAACCCCCGCCGGACGTACAGGACTGAAGCTTTCTTT. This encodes CASTLNPRRTYRTEAFF. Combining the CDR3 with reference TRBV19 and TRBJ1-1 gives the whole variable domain DGGITQSPKYLFRKEGQNVTLSCEQNLNHDAMYWYRQDPGQGLRLIYYSQIVNDFQKGDIAEGYSVSREKKESFPLTVTSAQKNPTAFYLCASTLNPRRTYRTEAFFGQGTRLTVV.